This T cell receptor (beta chain) is drawn from a study of blood T cell repertoires in COVID-19. Overall study: Whether acute or convalescent, the COVID-19 samples came from the United States, Italy and Spain. T cells, B-cell-depleted T cells, or PBMCs supplied cDNA or gDNA.

Per the germline V gene, CDR1 is SGHRS and CDR2 is YFSETQ. The CDR3 runs 15 residues. The J segment lost 6 bases and the V segment lost 4 bases, leaving 12 bases of the junction unmatched. As originally analysed: Reference gene primers were amplified, and this amplification served to estimate nucleated cell counts. The protocol was immunoSEQ multiplex PCR, while the TCRdb copy is restricted to in-frame clones and leaves out a portion. V and J calls plus clone size are reproduced from that table; the DNA served to infer D and trimming. The sample contains over 70,000 clones, approximately 80% of which appear only once.

This TCR was recovered from a woman older than 75 with acute or convalescent COVID-19. The specimen sequenced was peripheral blood. This chain links TRBV5-1 with TRBJ2-7; 8 bases align to TRBD1. CDR3: CASSPRTGSGLEQYF. The DNA of the CDR3 is TGCGCCAGCAGCCCGAGGACAGGGTCGGGGCTCGAGCAGTACTTC.